Reported below is one TCR beta chain. The data are from a study of T cell changes during pregnancy in multiple sclerosis. Germline loops: CDR1 LNHDA, CDR2 SQIVND (reference sequence). The V segment lost 3 bases and the J segment 4 bases; nucleotides outside the gene matches: 6. This CDR3 contains 15 residues. Assay used: immunoSEQ multiplex PCR; TCRdb lists only in-frame clones, some missing. The repertoire holds around 78,000 clones, approximately 93% seen once, with roughly 2.5% in the top ten. This rearrangement joins TRBV19 to TRBJ2-1; TRBD1 aligns across 7 bases. Sequencing was performed on peripheral blood, taken in the second trimester of pregnancy. The TCR sequence derives from a female donor with multiple sclerosis, enrolled in a pregnancy study. For the CDR3, the DNA is TGTGCCAGTAGTATGGGGACAGCAATTTACAATGAGCAGTTCTTC. It codes for CASSMGTAIYNEQFF. The whole variable domain, filled in from reference TRBV19 and TRBJ2-1, reads DGGITQSPKYLFRKEGQNVTLSCEQNLNHDAMYWYRQDPGQGLRLIYYSQIVNDFQKGDIAEGYSVSREKKESFPLTVTSAQKNPTAFYLCASSMGTAIYNEQFFGPGTRLTVL.